A selection of T cell receptor beta chains follows, all from one sample in a study of blood T cells in healthy people across ages. Each CDR3 protein gets one entry after TCRdb re-called the 5' RACE reads with MiXCR. The sample yields 700,000 or so distinct CDR3 sequences, around 43% seen once. Source material: blood. Receptor source: an elderly man in good health. Both conserved end residues are part of each CDR3.

v_call cdr3_length cdr3_aa
TRBV24-1 12 CATSVWGNEQFF
TRBV7-9 17 CASSPGGISGSLYEQFF
TRBV20-1 13 CSARGGANQPQHF
TRBV6-2/TRBV6-3 13 CATAPGGANEQFF
TRBV5-1 15 CASSLASVGTDTQYF
TRBV20-1 17 CSAKTGGAPLSNQPQHF
TRBV15 14 CATSVSTGADTQYF
TRBV4-3 15 CASSHVQGGLETQYF
TRBV5-1 16 CASSGQRNLNTGELFF
TRBV6-2/TRBV6-3 18 CASSYRGGTGLPLNEQFF
TRBV2 15 CASSDGPANTGELFF
TRBV7-2 15 CASSLVQGDRYGYTF
TRBV6-1 15 CASSETSGRTYEQYF
TRBV20-1 11 CSAGKGDEAFF
TRBV7-2 13 CASSLNNRGEQYF
TRBV5-1 18 CASSLQGGGSLTNYGYTF
TRBV30 12 CAWRVGQRSAFF
TRBV7-2 14 CASSFRGRPYEQYF
TRBV6-2/TRBV6-3 16 CASSPGPGSPTYEQYF
TRBV20-1 18 CSARDRRGDMGLYETQYF
TRBV20-1 13 CSASEDRDDEQFF
TRBV25-1 14 CASSEHRSLEKLFF
TRBV28 13 CASSRDRVDEQYF
TRBV10-1 15 CASSESNRGADTQYF
TRBV9 17 CASSGVGGDVGRWPQFF
TRBV20-1 14 CSARVQGGAYEQYF
TRBV4-2 16 CASSQDKGQVNSPLHF
TRBV3-1 16 CASSPYRTLSSYEQYF
TRBV29-1 15 CSVEEPQGRLYEQYF
TRBV19 16 CASSGRVAGGYNEQYF
TRBV4-1 18 CASSHTRAGDLATDTQYF
TRBV20-1 13 CSARKGQGNIQYF
TRBV21-1 15 CASSRISVGYNEQFF
TRBV29-1 12 CSVVKGRDEQYF
TRBV5-1 15 CASSFPLGRADTQYF
TRBV4-3 14 CASSQDMGTYGYTF
TRBV7-9 13 CASTLTGLNEQYF
TRBV5-5 16 CASSRISGGSTDTQYF
TRBV20-1 11 CSADGTDTQYF
TRBV7-3 15 CASSLTRTTYNEQFF
TRBV12-5 13 CASGSGRPDTQYF
TRBV5-1 17 CASSLGTGDSRSYEQYF
TRBV6-2/TRBV6-3 15 CASILPGVPPHEQYF
TRBV6-2/TRBV6-3 18 CASSYRGLAGWGTDTQYF
TRBV5-1 13 CASQTGANTEAFF
TRBV20-1 15 CSASQASGSGETQYF
TRBV6-2/TRBV6-3 16 CASSRIGRGGNTEAFF
TRBV4-2 18 CASSQDSLGGLAKNIQYF
TRBV5-1 14 CASSSSGGPNIQYF
TRBV5-5 16 CASSLDLRTAQETQYF
TRBV29-1 16 CSVGLVSRGFQETQYF
TRBV2 13 CASSVQNTGELFF
TRBV4-3 18 CASSQGPAASGEPDTQYF
TRBV4-3 16 CASSPWDSRHNYGYTF
TRBV2 12 CASGTGLNEQYF